This T cell receptor beta chain originates from a study of early T cells in non-severe SARS-CoV-2 infection. Whole-study context: Chains were not paired, and sequencing was done on bulk RNA from unsorted whole blood.

Study results and caveats: Missing private and CD4 specificities, VDJdb matching favored anti-spike CD8 responses.

The J segment lost 1 base and the V segment lost 2 bases, leaving 1 base of the junction unmatched. The CDR3 spans 14 residues. Per the germline V gene, CDR1 is SGHAT and CDR2 is FQNNGV. Researchers tagged individual cDNA molecules with unique molecular identifiers. TCRdb independently ran MiXCR on the 5' RACE reads; one entry per CDR3 protein. The sample lists about 24,000 distinct CDR3 sequences, 3.5% to 5% occurring once. In this sample, this clonotype turned up many times. Antigen: not known. Sequencing was carried out using whole blood. The origin of this receptor is an adult who was a healthcare worker with PCR-confirmed SARS-CoV-2 infection or an uninfected control (not recorded which). The V gene is TRBV11-2, the J gene TRBJ2-5; TRBD2 aligns across 7 bases. The DNA for the CDR3 is TGTGCCAGCAGCTTAAGCGGGGCCCAAGAGACCCAGTACTTC. It specifies CASSLSGAQETQYF.